This T cell receptor beta chain was profiled in a study of post-analysis software for immune sequencing data. This clonotype came up a few times. Antigen specificity is unknown. Unique molecular identifiers were built into the TCR beta cDNA libraries. TCRdb redid the calling of the PCR reads with MiXCR, one entry per CDR3 protein. The table lists a few hundred thousand distinct CDR3 sequences, roughly 38% of them singletons, with over 10% in the top ten. Overall study findings and caveats: About five TRBV segments appeared more often in patients than in controls, and TRBV5-6, TRBV5-1 and TRBV20-1 were among these. By F measure, strong co-clustering occurred among samples prepared in the same batch.

V gave up 8 bases and J gave up 0 bases, with 11 bases separating them. This CDR3 region has 14 residues. The sequence was obtained from a girl between 10 and 17 years old with multiple sclerosis. What was sequenced was blood. This chain joins TRBV12-3 or TRBV12-4 and TRBJ2-4; D gene unclear. The CDR3 reads CASLGSLAKNIQYF. For the CDR3, the DNA is TGTGCCAGCTTGGGCAGTCTAGCCAAAAACATTCAGTACTTC.